The following is a T cell receptor (beta chain) sequence with its context. Patients at the Seattle site were enrolled during active infection and followed longitudinally. The entry originates in a study of blood T cell repertoires in COVID-19. At the level of the study: The United States, Italy and Spain provided the acute and convalescent COVID-19 samples. In each case, the material was cDNA or gDNA derived from T cells, B-cell-depleted T cells, or PBMCs.

V lost 7 bases and J lost 5, with 21 bases in between. This CDR3 has 15 amino acids. Germline values: CDR1 SGHNT, CDR2 YYREEE (reference sequence). Source study methods: Counts of nucleated cells, estimated from reference gene primer amplification, were obtained. Sequencing was performed with immunoSEQ multiplex PCR; in TCRdb, only in-frame clones are kept and a portion is missing. V, J and clone size reflect that table, while D and trimming were determined from the DNA. The sample contains under 250,000 clones, about 94% of which appear only once. The chain joins TRBV5-4 to TRBJ1-2, with D possibly TRBD1 on 6 matching bases. The TCR sequence derives from a man between 60 and 75 years old with COVID-19, enrolled during active disease. The sample taken for sequencing was peripheral blood. In DNA form, the CDR3 reads TGTGCCAGCCTTCGGGAGGGGGGGCCCGGGTATGGCTACACCTTC. Its protein is CASLREGGPGYGYTF.